This TCR beta chain was retrieved from a study of control samples from healthy donors and cancer patients (dated by TCRdb to 2019 to 2021). A word on this clone: Its cognate antigen has yet to be identified. Per-base qualities were not stored, and no clone one base away is much larger.

The germline ends are 5 bases apart after V is trimmed by 2 bases and J by 1 base. CDR1 and CDR2 were assigned from the germline V gene (reference sequence) as LNHDA and SQIVND. Its CDR3 holds 13 amino acids, cysteine through phenylalanine. Only CDR3 DNA remains: 39 bases, in frame from the first base. Library preparation was by the immunoSEQ multiplex PCR assay. TCRdb holds this immuneACCESS table with in-frame rearrangements only. Some clones are missing; in checked studies, unresolved V genes explain under half, and the rest has no known cause. The sample profile shows about 100,000 clones; about 92% of them were found once. Less than 2.5% of the sample is in the top ten clones.

The chain is assembled from TRBV19 and TRBJ1-1; the D gene lacks a confident call. Specimen: blood. The source is a woman between 18 and 29 years old in good health. DNA sequence: TGTGCCAGTAGTATAAGGTGGAACACTGAAGCTTTCTTT. This encodes CASSIRWNTEAFF.